This record looks at one T cell receptor beta chain sequence and its context. This clonotype showed up many times. Its antigen is still unknown. Within one base of it there is no much larger clone, and no base qualities were kept. V is cut back by 6 bases and J by 4 bases, with 10 bases in the junction unmatched. CDR1 and CDR2, per the germline V gene, are SNHLY and FYNNEI. The CDR3 spans 15 residues, from the cysteine through the phenylalanine. Of all the DNA, just the CDR3 is kept, 45 bases in frame from base 1. This entry belongs to a study of regulatory T cells in long-lasting Graves disease (dated by TCRdb to 2020 to 2023). In the study overall: Newly diagnosed Graves' disease patients had taken antithyroid drugs for less than 3 months. Patients with persistent Graves' disease were compared with patients with newly diagnosed Graves' disease using TCR sequencing and RNA sequencing of peripheral blood. The study took place in China and was registered as a clinical trial. A total of around 35 samples underwent TCR sequencing, from about 13 patients with persistent Graves' disease and 20 patients with newly diagnosed Graves' disease. Findings and caveats that apply to the study as a whole: Only peripheral blood was studied, because thyroid tissue, the primary lesion, was inaccessible. The authors noted that the small sample size was a limitation that may lower accuracy. Sequencing and analysis were restricted to the TCR beta chain. A larger number of public clonotypes was shared among persistent patients (around 2,500) than among newly diagnosed patients (roughly 930). Compared with newly diagnosed patients, patients with persistent Graves' disease had lower TCR Shannon entropy and fewer highly expanded clones, which suggests clonal expansion. Persistent disease showed preferential use of TRBV28, TRBJ1-2 and TRBJ2-5, whereas newly diagnosed disease favored TRBV20-1 and TRBJ2-1.

What this sample's time point label stands for: newly diagnosed GD, antithyroid drugs for less than 3 months. RNA was extracted from PBMCs in TRIzol for both TCR sequencing and RNA sequencing. The diagnosis of Graves' disease followed American Thyroid Association guidelines. Patients were recruited from an endocrinology department in Xi'an, China. From each patient, about 9 milliliters of peripheral blood was collected into an EDTA anticoagulant tube. Ficoll Paque Plus density gradient separation was used to isolate PBMCs, and no additional T cell sorting was done. RNA quality was checked with an Agilent 2100 Bioanalyzer and agarose gel, and concentration with a NanoDrop 2000. Libraries were built with multiplex PCR. The reads were generated on an Illumina HiSeq 4000. TCR beta libraries were built with iRepertoire HTBI primers and Arm-PCR amplification of CDR3 regions. Before sequencing, the PCR products went through gel purification. In the paper's pipeline: Gene usage analysis of CDR3 amino acid clonotypes relied on the 55 to 80 TRBV and 14 TRBJ segments identified across samples. Filtered high-quality paired reads were merged into contigs using COPE and FqMerger. BLAST was used to align contigs to IMGT TRBV, TRBD and TRBJ reference genes, with CDR3 defined following IMGT. Highly expanded clones were defined as clonotypes with a frequency above 0.1%. Shannon entropy served as the measure of repertoire diversity, while the Gini coefficient captured V-J evenness. Clonotypes shared by more than one individual were considered public. The raw public data were reprocessed by TCRdb itself: fastp quality trimming at Q25, MiXCR clonotype calling, in-frame beta chains only. Each record represents a unique CDR3 protein, reported with the most common genes and DNA among its rows. TCRdb's processing, not the authors', yielded these V and J calls. The sample includes approximately 400,000 distinct CDR3 sequences, with 12% observed a single time. 18% of the sample lies in the top ten.

Separately, the same data were catalogued under a study of T cells in Graves' hyperthyroidism and ophthalmopathy. Taken from the second paper: A patient counted as having stable Graves' hyperthyroidism if no progression to ophthalmopathy occurred over 18 months of follow-up. Hyperthyroidism patients were newly diagnosed, with disease duration under 2 months, and aged 18 to 65 years. Patients with uncontrolled infections, other autoimmune diseases, pregnancy or lactation were excluded. Diagnoses were based on clinical symptoms, serum thyroxine and TRAb, thyroid ultrasound and orbital computed tomography. The TCR CDR3 was subjected to a first round of RT-PCR using the HTBI primer set and the Qiagen OneStep RT-PCR kit. Most expanded thyroid clonotypes (frequency above 0.001) were also found in blood, which suggests that blood repertoires may mirror thyroid immune responses. A 13 V-J signature model separated ophthalmopathy from stable hyperthyroidism, with 87.88% sensitivity and about 81% specificity in cross-validation and 80%/75% in testing. In validation, the model predicted progression to ophthalmopathy a median of around six months before onset, with approximately 71% sensitivity and roughly 72% specificity. To identify TCR V-J signatures that set the groups apart, the researchers used a discovery cohort of 90 to 100 patients, made up of some 41 with Graves' ophthalmopathy and around 58 with stable Graves' hyperthyroidism. Prospective prediction of ophthalmopathy was tested in an independent validation cohort of approximately 19 hyperthyroidism patients and 17 patients who later progressed to ophthalmopathy. The approximately 98 discovery patients were randomly divided into training and test sets at a 7:3 ratio. Thyroid tissue and blood T-cell repertoires from six Graves' hyperthyroidism patients were also compared in the study. Following sampling, methimazole starting at 30 mg daily was given to hyperthyroidism patients, and high-dose intravenous methylprednisolone was given to ophthalmopathy patients. Libraries were constructed in a second round of multiplex PCR, after which size selection and purification were performed. Paired-end sequencing of the libraries was performed with 100 bp reads on an Illumina HiSeq2000. SOAPnuke was used to process the raw data, throwing out any read that contained adapters or uncalled bases, had a mean Phred below 15, or lacked an exact constant-primer or identifier match. COPE v1.2.5 was used to merge high-quality paired reads, and clonotypes were defined as unique nucleotide sequences. MiTCR v1.1 was used to align clonotypes to the IMGT TRBV, TRBD and TRBJ reference segments. Analysis was restricted to V-J combinations with a frequency above 0.0001, which covered approximately 99% of repertoires. A TCS score was defined as the ratio of F50 (clonal expansion) to E x V (chaos), with BLOSUM62-based TCRdist applied between CDR3 peptides within each V-J. Welch's t-statistics and random forest reduced roughly 540 V-J features to 13, which were used in a naive Bayes classifier (R e1071). Sample size was not statistically predetermined, and blinding of investigators to group allocation was not performed. The paper describes TCR Vbeta CDR3 sequencing of 135 peripheral blood samples, made up of 43 ophthalmopathy patients, 70 to 75 hyperthyroidism patients and about 17 progressor patients.

Here the chain combines TRBV2 and TRBJ2-7, with 9 junctional bases fitting TRBD2. This sample comprised peripheral blood mononuclear cells (PBMCs), obtained at new diagnosis, from a patient treated with antithyroid drugs. This TCR derives from a woman aged 18 to 35 with Graves disease. Donor details come from another sample of the same person, matched by shared clones. The nucleotides read TGTGCCAGCAGCGTTAGCGGGAGTGGTCGGTACGAGCAGTACTTC. This sequence encodes CASSVSGSGRYEQYF. The full variable domain, with segments outside the CDR3 supplied by the reference TRBV2 and TRBJ2-7 proteins, appears as EPEVTQTPSHQVTQMGQEVILRCVPISNHLYFYWYRQILGQKVEFLVSFYNNEISEKSEIFDDQFSVERPDGSNFTLKIRSTKLEDSAMYFCASSVSGSGRYEQYFGPGTRLTVT.